Shown below are 23 T cell receptor beta chains from a single sample sequenced in a study of Graves' ophthalmopathy and Graves' hyperthyroidism. TCR beta CDR3 regions were amplified from RNA transcripts. Scientists carried out first-round RT-PCR using HTBI primers and then a second-round multiplex PCR. TCRdb re-derived calls from the multiplex PCR reads in MiXCR, one entry per CDR3 protein. The sample carries over a million distinct CDR3 sequences, 35% to 45% recorded once. Sequenced input: peripheral blood or thyroid tissue (not recorded which). These receptors originate from an adult man with Graves' hyperthyroidism.

The CDR3 loop is CASSINRFSNQPQHF. The CDR3 DNA is TGTGCCAGTAGTATAAACAGGTTTAGCAATCAGCCCCAGCATTTT. J is TRBJ1-5 and V is TRBV19; a weak D match, TRBD1 (5 bases). This CDR3 is built from 15 residues. The V gene lost 2 bases and the J gene lost 0 bases, with 8 bases spanning the gap. Germline CDR1 reads LNHDA; CDR2 reads SQIVND (reference sequence).

This clonotype was counted ten times or more. V gene TRBV12-3 or TRBV12-4 combines with J gene TRBJ2-7; TRBD1 aligns across 9 bases. CDR3 length: 14 amino acids. V lost 1 base and J lost 5; bases outside the gene matches: 3. The CDR3 bases are TGTGCCAGCAGTTTAGACAGGGGGCCCGACGAGCAGTACTTC. Residues: CASSLDRGPDEQYF.

The chain uses TRBV10-3 and TRBJ1-2; D may be TRBD1 (5 bases). Between the trimmed V and J ends, which lost 4 bases and 3 bases, there was a span of 12 bases. The CDR3 length is 14 residues. The V gene's germline CDR1 is ENHRY and CDR2 SYGVKD. The CDR3 region is CAISARARDYGYTF. CDR3 coding DNA: TGTGCCATCAGTGCCAGGGCCCGAGACTATGGCTACACCTTC.

The chain uses TRBV20-1 and TRBJ2-5, with D hard to call. The CDR3 covers 15 residues. Trimming took 2 bases from V and 5 from J, leaving 18 bases between them. Per germline, CDR1 DFQATT and CDR2 SNEGSKA (reference sequence). The CDR3 spells CSARSVEQNLETQYF. The CDR3 DNA reads TGCAGTGCTAGAAGCGTCGAGCAGAACCTCGAGACCCAGTACTTC.

With respect to this clonotype: A much more abundant neighbour one base away suggests this may be a read error. J is TRBJ2-7 and V is TRBV19; 10 bases are shared with TRBD2. V shed 3 bases, J shed 3 bases, and the junction held 5 bases outside the gene matches. The CDR3 consists of 15 residues. Germline loops: CDR1 LNHDA, CDR2 SQIVND (reference sequence). CDR3 region: CASSIAASGSYEQYF. The CDR3 nucleotides read TGTGCCAGTAGTATTGCGGCTAGCGGGAGCTACGAGCAGTACTTC.

This clonotype was counted once. V gene TRBV27 combines with J gene TRBJ1-2; 7 bases are a match to TRBD1. Trimming cost V 3 bases and J 9 bases; bases outside gene matches: 7. Germline values: CDR1 MNHEY, CDR2 SMNVEV (reference sequence). There are 13 residues in the CDR3. The CDR3 DNA is TGTGCCAGCAGTTTTCATACGACAGGGAGCTACACCTTC. It is translated as CASSFHTTGSYTF.

This clonotype was counted a few times. No conserved phenylalanine or tryptophan is present at the end of the CDR3, so a read error is the likely explanation. The DNA is left out, because the CDR3 cannot be placed on it with certainty; the CDR3 is given as TCRdb lists it. This chain uses TRBV29-1 with TRBJ1-4; the D segment call TRBD1 is taken from the table without a DNA check. The length of the CDR3 is 10 amino acids, counting both ends. Germline V gives CDR1 SQVTM, CDR2 ANQGSEA. CDR3 protein: CSVVGDRKPY.

The sample holds a few counts of this clonotype. The chain links TRBV5-1 to TRBJ2-7; TRBD1 agrees at 7 bases. J lost 5 bases, V lost 2 bases, and 7 bases had no gene match. Germline loops: CDR1 SGHRS, CDR2 YFSETQ. The CDR3 covers 14 residues. Here the CDR3 DNA reads TGCGCCAGCAGCTTCGGACAGGTTGGCCACGAGCAGTACTTC. This codes for CASSFGQVGHEQYF.

The CDR3, as DNA: TGCGCCAGCAGCCAAACGGACACCCGGGCCTCCTATGGCTACACCTTC. Its translation: CASSQTDTRASYGYTF. The chain recombines TRBV4-3 with TRBJ1-2, with D maybe TRBD1 (5 bases). Germline values: CDR1 LGHNA, CDR2 YSLEER. V gave up 2 bases and J gave up 4 bases, with 17 bases separating them. CDR3 length equals 16 residues.

For this clonotype: A single base separates this from a much larger clone, so it may be a read error. The chain uses TRBV2 and TRBJ2-5; the D is unclear. This CDR3 has 16 amino acids. The germline V and J ends were trimmed by 4 bases and 0 bases, with 15 bases remaining between them. The germline CDR1 and CDR2 sequences are SNHLY and FYNNEI. CDR3 residues: CASSAPGGVYQETQYF. Here the CDR3 DNA reads TGTGCCAGCAGTGCACCCGGCGGAGTGTACCAAGAGACCCAGTACTTC.

The sample holds many counts of this clonotype. The rearrangement joins TRBV7-9 to TRBJ1-1, with unresolved D. V lost 5 bases and J lost 10, with 14 bases in between. Germline V gives CDR1 SEHNR, CDR2 FQNEAQ (reference sequence). The CDR3 covers 12 residues. The CDR3 sequence: CASSPVSPGAFF. CDR3 bases: TGTGCCAGCAGCCCGGTTTCCCCCGGAGCTTTCTTT.

This clonotype was detected ten times or more. V and J are TRBV9 and TRBJ2-5; no clear D. There are 13 residues in the CDR3. Germline V CDR1 and CDR2: SGDLS, YYNGEE. Trimming cost V 3 bases and J 5 bases, with 11 bases left between them. CDR3 in amino acids: CASSALMGETQYF. In DNA, the CDR3 is TGTGCCAGCAGCGCTCTAATGGGGGAGACCCAGTACTTC.

Details on this clonotype: A read error may account for a junction end that differs from germline. The genes are TRBV10-3 and TRBJ2-5; D ambiguous. This CDR3 has 16 residues. CDR1 is ENHRY and CDR2 is SYGVKD in the germline V gene. In DNA form, the CDR3 reads TGTGCCAGCAGTCGAAAGACAAGACCATCACAAGAGACCCAGTACTTC. Its translation is CASSRKTRPSQETQYF.

The sample holds a few counts of this clonotype. The V gene is TRBV10-3, the J gene TRBJ2-3; D is unresolved. Germline CDR1 is ENHRY and CDR2 is SYGVKD. This CDR3 is built from 12 residues. V was trimmed by 8 bases and J by 5 bases, leaving 11 bases between them. The CDR3 region is CAIAPSGDTQYF. The CDR3 nucleotides are TGTGCCATCGCCCCCAGTGGAGATACGCAGTATTTT.

The chain couples TRBV6-2 or TRBV6-3 to TRBJ1-5; tentative D call: TRBD1 (5 bases). Germline CDR1 and CDR2: MNHEY and SVGEGT. V was pared by 6 bases and J by 6 bases, with 15 bases between. The CDR3 is made up of 14 amino acids. Here the CDR3 reads CASSKKSQGQPQHF. In DNA, the CDR3 is TGTGCCAGCAGCAAAAAGTCGCAGGGTCAGCCCCAGCATTTT.

Turning to this clonotype: Relative to the germline gene, one junction end is altered; a read error may explain this. V is TRBV27 and J is TRBJ1-2; 9 positions match TRBD1. The CDR3 length is 13 residues. CDR1 is MNHEY, CDR2 SMNVEV, per germline (reference sequence). The CDR3 nucleotides are TGTGCCGGCAGCAATACAGGGGGCGCAGGCTACACCTTC. It yields the protein CAGSNTGGAGYTF.

This clonotype came up many times. The rearrangement joins TRBV7-8 to TRBJ2-7, with TRBD2 as a possible D gene (6 bases). Germline CDR1 and CDR2: SGHVS and FQNEAQ. The CDR3 consists of 13 residues. V lost 7 bases and J lost 5, with 15 bases in between. The CDR3 sequence is CASIPRLGNEQYF. The DNA for the CDR3 is TGTGCCAGCATCCCGCGACTAGGCAACGAGCAGTACTTC.

V is TRBV11-2 and J is TRBJ2-5; the D is unclear. Looked up from germline, CDR1 is SGHAT and CDR2 is FQNNGV. Trimming took off 8 bases at V and 0 bases at J, with 13 bases between the two ends. CDR3 length: 14 amino acids. The CDR3 is CASAGPTYQETQYF. DNA for the CDR3: TGTGCCAGCGCCGGGCCTACCTACCAAGAGACCCAGTACTTC.

The chain is built from TRBV20-1 and TRBJ1-2; D not certain. V was clipped by 7 bases and J by 8 bases, with 26 bases between them. This CDR3 is built from 15 residues. Germline CDR1 DFQATT, CDR2 SNEGSKA (reference sequence). The CDR3 DNA reads as TGCAGTGACCTAGCGGGAATAGCCCGGATTCACGGCTACACCTTC. Its protein is CSDLAGIARIHGYTF.

At least ten counts were recorded for this clonotype. The CDR3 here is CASSSGTSRPYEQYF. The CDR3 region has the DNA TGTGCCAGCAGCTCCGGGACTAGCAGACCCTACGAGCAGTACTTC. The V gene is TRBV7-9, the J gene TRBJ2-7; 9 bases line up with TRBD2. The length of the CDR3 is 15 residues. Germline loops: CDR1 SEHNR, CDR2 FQNEAQ (reference sequence). J lost 2 bases, V lost 4 bases, and 6 bases had no gene match. The complete variable domain, with remaining parts taken from reference TRBV7-9 and TRBJ2-7, reads DTGVSQNPRHKITKRGQNVTFRCDPISEHNRLYWYRQTLGQGPEFLTYFQNEAQLEKSRLLSDRFSAERPKGSFSTLEIQRTEQGDSAMYLCASSSGTSRPYEQYFGPGTRLTVT.

The chain links TRBV15 to TRBJ1-2, with unresolved D. The CDR3 runs to 15 residues. Germline V lookup: CDR1 LNHNV, CDR2 YYDKDF (reference sequence). Trimming took off 0 bases at V and 8 bases at J, with 16 bases between the two ends. The CDR3 DNA follows: TGTGCCACCAGCAGAGAGATTGGCTTGGGGAAGGGCTACACCTTC. As protein: CATSREIGLGKGYTF.

The chain has TRBV29-1 and TRBJ1-1; D uncertain. V dropped 8 bases and J dropped 0 bases, with 4 bases sitting between them. Germline CDR1 reads SQVTM; CDR2 reads ANQGSEA. The CDR3 has 10 amino acids. For the CDR3, the DNA is TGCAGCATTGTGAACACTGAAGCTTTCTTT. Protein sequence: CSIVNTEAFF.

The rearrangement uses TRBV10-3 and TRBJ1-6; TRBD1 agrees at 8 bases. J lost 6 bases, V lost 10 bases, and 17 bases had no gene match. The CDR3 runs to 17 residues. From germline, CDR1 is ENHRY and CDR2 SYGVKD. CDR3 bases: TGTGCCAGCAGAAACGGGTATCAGGGGGCAGGTAATTCACCCCTCCACTTT. Encoded protein: CASRNGYQGAGNSPLHF.